This T cell receptor beta chain was captured by sequencing in a study of T cells of healthy individuals. TCRdb fed the 5' RACE reads into MiXCR, producing one record per CDR3 protein. The table has some 82,000 distinct CDR3 sequences, roughly 5% seen once. Per the germline V gene, CDR1 is SGHTA and CDR2 is FQGTGA. V was shortened by 4 bases and J by 7 bases, with 14 bases between the two germline ends. CDR3 size: 13 residues. The V gene is TRBV7-3, the J gene TRBJ2-7; D not certain. The receptor was derived from a female donor in good health. Written as DNA, the CDR3 is TGTGCCAGCAGCTACGGAACCCAAGGGGAGCAGTACTTC. Translating it yields CASSYGTQGEQYF.